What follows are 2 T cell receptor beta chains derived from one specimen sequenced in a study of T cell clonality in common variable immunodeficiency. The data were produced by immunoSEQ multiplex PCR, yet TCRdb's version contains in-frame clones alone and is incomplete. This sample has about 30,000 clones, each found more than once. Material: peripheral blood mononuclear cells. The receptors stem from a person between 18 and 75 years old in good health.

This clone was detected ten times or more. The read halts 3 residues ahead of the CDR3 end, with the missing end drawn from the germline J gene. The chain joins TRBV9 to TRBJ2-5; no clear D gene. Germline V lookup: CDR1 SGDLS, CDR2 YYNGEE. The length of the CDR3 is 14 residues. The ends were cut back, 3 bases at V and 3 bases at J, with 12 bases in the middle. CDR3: CASSALNSEETQYF. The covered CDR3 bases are TGTGCCAGCAGCGCCCTAAATTCGGAAGAGACC.

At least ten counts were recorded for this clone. CDR3 sequence reads: CASSIPGLADTSYNEQFF. The sequenced part of the CDR3 DNA is TGTGCCAGCAGCATACCGGGACTAGCGGATACCTCCTACAATGAG. This chain joins TRBV7-3 and TRBJ2-1; 11 bases are a match to TRBD2. The read halts 3 residues ahead of the CDR3 end, with the missing end drawn from the germline J gene. V lost 5 bases and J lost 0; bases outside the gene matches: 9. The CDR3 length is 18 residues. Germline CDR1 SGHTA, CDR2 FQGTGA.